This T cell receptor (beta chain) was identified in a study of T-cell memory formation after mild COVID-19. Background on the study: There were largely donor-specific TCR clusters.

Using its own MiXCR run on the 5' RACE reads, TCRdb lists one record per CDR3 protein. The data hold approximately 350,000 distinct CDR3 sequences, with over 10% observed a single time. Study conclusions and caveats: Among clones peaking at day 37 in the second wave, SARS-CoV-2 specificity remained unconfirmed. A subset of responding clones appeared in pre-infection memory, suggesting cross-reactive memory joined.

This clonotype was seen a handful of times. The antigen is not known. The V end lost 2 bases, the J end lost 2 bases, and 23 bases lay between the germline ends. Germline V lookup: CDR1 MNHEY, CDR2 SVGAGI. This CDR3 has 19 residues. Sequencing was done on a sample of PBMCs or a T cell subset sorted from them (not recorded which). The rearrangement links TRBV6-5 to TRBJ2-3; possibly TRBD2 for D (6 bases). This clonotype originated in a man aged 18 to 30 who had mild COVID-19 (a few samples of this study predate the infection). Cell type and time point are not known. The CDR3 bases are TGTGCCAGCAGTTACGACCCGCCTTTGGGCGGGGAGATCACAGATACGCAGTATTTT. It translates to CASSYDPPLGGEITDTQYF.